This T cell receptor beta chain is drawn from a study of neurological immune-mediated disorders (dated by TCRdb to 2018 to 2020). Concerning the study at large: Among the approximately 34 multiple sclerosis patients, relapsing-remitting MS accounted for around 30 and secondary progressive MS accounted for 3. Using UMI-based sequencing, the study compared peripheral blood TCR-beta repertoires from patients with HTLV-I-associated myelopathy (HAM/TSP), patients with multiple sclerosis, and healthy controls. The roughly 99 TCR-beta libraries covered PBMC samples along with longitudinal samples, technical triplicates, and paired sorted CD4+ and CD8+ T-cell subsets. The cohort comprised some 71 subjects: some 14 HAM/TSP patients, 34 multiple sclerosis patients and about 20 healthy controls. Paper-wide results and their limitations: No identical CDR3 amino acid sequences were shared among expanded clones across subjects, suggesting private TCR-beta repertoires in all groups. In a phylogenetic analysis, the repertoires of 18 out of 34 MS patients fell into a single cluster of related CDR3 sequences, pointing to a possible signature at the repertoire level. TCR clonal expansion was highest in HAM/TSP patients and lowest in MS patients, with MS patients falling below even healthy controls. The MS cluster was not associated with any clinical or MRI features, and the authors stated that larger cohorts are needed.

Unsorted PBMC libraries were generated from 2 million PBMCs stored in RNAlater at -80 °C until RNA extraction. The multiple sclerosis patients were enrolled in a US clinical protocol that evaluated disease progression with magnetic resonance imaging. PBMCs were separated from peripheral blood using Ficoll-Hypaque density gradient centrifugation and then cryopreserved in liquid nitrogen. To synthesize cDNA, template-switch 5'RACE was performed with a primer carrying a 10-nucleotide random unique molecular identifier so that each TCR transcript was tagged. Over 190 million TCR-beta sequences, covering 15-18 subjects, were produced in each sequencing run. The RNeasy kit was used for extraction of total RNA. Using the KAPA Real-time Library Amplification kit, TCR-beta VDJ regions were amplified with primers for the TCR constant region and the 5'RACE anchor. A first PCR added sample indexes and Illumina adaptors, after which a second PCR increased the library yield. The roughly 650 bp TCR product was size-selected on a 2% E-gel SizeSelection system after Ampure bead purification. Before pooling, library quality was assessed on a Bioanalyzer, concentration was determined with Qubit, and library quantification was performed with the Kapa Library Quantification kit. An Illumina HiSeq 2500 sequenced the libraries paired-end 2 x 150 bp. To increase sequence diversity, about 23-32% phiX was spiked into each library pool. The authors' pipeline ran thus. Quality-filtered reads were processed with the UMI-based MiGEC pipeline, which removed over 75% of raw TCR sequences during error correction. VDJ genes were aligned to IMGT germline references, and clonotypes were defined by unique CDR3 amino acid sequence plus V-J genes. Clonal expansion, Shannon diversity and CDR3 relatedness (CalcPairwiseDistances, ClusterSamples) were evaluated with VDJtools, and phylogenetic trees were built with CLCbio workbench. A clone was classed as expanded if it had 8 or more unique UMIs, a cutoff based on coefficient-of-variation modelling across technical triplicates. TCRdb reanalyzed the raw reads on its own, using fastp at Q25 for trimming and MiXCR for clone calling, and kept in-frame beta chains. Merged by CDR3 protein, the rows form single entries marked with the most common genes and DNA. The V and J calls, along with clone size, are taken from TCRdb and not from the paper's own processing. This sample comprises approximately 59,000 distinct CDR3 sequences, approximately 5.3% of them detected only once. Of the sample, about 5.8% is held by the ten largest clones.

V trim: 4 bases; J trim: 0 bases; unmatched bases: 2. CDR1 and CDR2 are drawn from the germline V gene: SGHDT, YYEEEE. Inclusive of the bounding cysteine and phenylalanine, the CDR3 is 14 residues long. The sequence is cut down to CDR3 DNA, 42 bases in frame from base 1. The table lists this clonotype with many counts. The antigen it recognizes is unknown. It has no much larger one-base neighbor in the sample; base qualities were not kept. Recombination linked TRBV5-6 to TRBJ2-3; 7 junctional bases match TRBD1. Sequencing was performed on PBMCs. The sequence derives from a human donor with multiple sclerosis. The donor label of this sample is uncertain. In nucleotide form, the sequence is TGTGCCAGCAGCGACAGGGTAAGCACAGATACGCAGTATTTT. This sequence encodes CASSDRVSTDTQYF.